This T cell receptor beta chain appears in the sequencing data of a study of spatial heterogeneity in lung cancer. Study-wide findings and caveats: How many expanded intratumoral alpha and beta TCRs were present tracked the tumor mutation count, which was a count of nonsynonymous mutations.

Noted time point: sample taken at primary tumor resection. A total of under 80 untreated early-stage non-small cell lung cancer patients served as donors. The junction had 22 bases not matched to a gene; V was cut back by 6 bases and J by 3 bases. The germline gives CDR1 MNHEY, CDR2 SMNVEV (reference sequence). The CDR3 is made up of 19 amino acids. TCRdb reanalysed the 5' RACE reads using MiXCR and keeps one entry per CDR3 protein. The sample holds over 7,000 distinct CDR3 sequences, roughly 6.5% seen once. In this sample, this clonotype is medium-sized. Its antigen is not identified. This receptor was identified in a male donor with early-stage non-small cell lung cancer. The V call is TRBV27, the J call TRBJ2-7; 8 bases match TRBD1. The sample was lung tumor tissue, taken at surgery. CDR3 DNA: TGTGCCAGCAGAGAAGAGGACAGGGACCAGCGACGAGAAAACTACGAGCAGTACTTC. Encoded protein: CASREEDRDQRRENYEQYF.